This T cell receptor beta chain is from a study of T cells in Graves' hyperthyroidism and ophthalmopathy. The study left out patients who had uncontrolled infection, other autoimmune disease, pregnancy or lactation. Germline V gene data show CDR1 as MGHRA and CDR2 as YSYEKL. This CDR3 has 16 residues. V was clipped by 0 bases and J by 3 bases, with 15 bases between them. The CDR3 regions of TCR beta were amplified from RNA transcripts. The HTBI primer set was used in a first-round RT-PCR of the TCR CDR3. TCRdb reprocessed the multiplex PCR reads with MiXCR, giving one entry per CDR3 protein. This sample has hundreds of thousands of distinct CDR3 sequences, with over 12% found just once. In this sample, this clonotype turned up many times.

The chain links TRBV4-1 to TRBJ2-7, with unresolved D. The TCR comes from a woman between 40 and 55 years old with Graves' ophthalmopathy. The material sequenced was blood. CDR3 nucleotide sequence: TGCGCCAGCAGCCAAGATGTTGGTGCGGCCATCTACGAGCAGTACTTC. It encodes CASSQDVGAAIYEQYF.